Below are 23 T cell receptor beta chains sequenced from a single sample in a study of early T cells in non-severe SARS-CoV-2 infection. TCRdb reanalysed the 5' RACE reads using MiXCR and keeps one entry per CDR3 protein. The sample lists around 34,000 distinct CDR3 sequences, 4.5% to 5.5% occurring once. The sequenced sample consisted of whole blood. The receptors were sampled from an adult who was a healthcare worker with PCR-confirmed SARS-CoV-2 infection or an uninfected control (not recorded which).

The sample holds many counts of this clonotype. CDR3: CAISESSRGAGTQYF. DNA of the CDR3: TGTGCCATCAGTGAGTCGTCGAGGGGGGCGGGTACGCAGTATTTT. The chain carries TRBV10-3 and TRBJ2-3; D may be TRBD1 or TRBD2 (6 bases each). The CDR3 length is 15 residues. CDR1 and CDR2 (germline): ENHRY, SYGVKD. Trimming stripped 0 bases from V and 8 bases from J, with 15 bases between.

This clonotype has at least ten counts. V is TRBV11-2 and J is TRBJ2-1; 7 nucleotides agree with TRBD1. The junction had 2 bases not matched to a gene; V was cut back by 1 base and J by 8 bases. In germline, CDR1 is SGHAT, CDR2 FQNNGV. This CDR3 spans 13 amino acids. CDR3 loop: CASSLVGGHEQFF. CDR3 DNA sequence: TGTGCCAGCAGCTTAGTAGGGGGCCATGAGCAGTTCTTC.

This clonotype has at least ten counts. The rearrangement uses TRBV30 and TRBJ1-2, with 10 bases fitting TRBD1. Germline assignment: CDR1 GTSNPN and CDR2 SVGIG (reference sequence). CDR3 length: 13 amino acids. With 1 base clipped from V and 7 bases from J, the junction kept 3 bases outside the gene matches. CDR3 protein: CAWSAWTGGGYTF. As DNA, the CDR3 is TGTGCCTGGAGTGCTTGGACAGGGGGTGGCTACACCTTC. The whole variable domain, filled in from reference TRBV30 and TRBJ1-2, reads SQTIHQWPATLVQPVGSPLSLECTVEGTSNPNLYWYRQAAGRGLQLLFYSVGIGQISSEVPQNLSASRPQDRQFILSSKKLLLSDSGFYLCAWSAWTGGGYTFGSGTRLTVV.

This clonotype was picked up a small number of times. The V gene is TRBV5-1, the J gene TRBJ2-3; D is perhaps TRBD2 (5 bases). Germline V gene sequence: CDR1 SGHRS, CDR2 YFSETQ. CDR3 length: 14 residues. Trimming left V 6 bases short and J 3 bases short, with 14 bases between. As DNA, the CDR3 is TGCGCCAGCACCGAGCAGAGGGTGACAGATACGCAGTATTTT. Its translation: CASTEQRVTDTQYF.

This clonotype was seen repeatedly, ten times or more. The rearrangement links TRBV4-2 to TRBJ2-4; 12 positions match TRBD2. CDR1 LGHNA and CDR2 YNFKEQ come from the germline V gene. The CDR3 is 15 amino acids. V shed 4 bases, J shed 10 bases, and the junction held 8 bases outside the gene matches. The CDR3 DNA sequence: TGTGCCAGCAGCCCCGCTCCCGGACTAGCGGGGATTCAGTACTTC. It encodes CASSPAPGLAGIQYF.

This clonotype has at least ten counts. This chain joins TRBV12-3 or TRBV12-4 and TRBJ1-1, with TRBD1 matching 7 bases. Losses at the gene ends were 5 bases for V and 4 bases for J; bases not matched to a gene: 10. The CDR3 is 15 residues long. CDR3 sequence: CASSRRQGFGTEAFF. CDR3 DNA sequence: TGTGCCAGCAGTCGAAGACAGGGTTTCGGCACTGAAGCTTTCTTT.

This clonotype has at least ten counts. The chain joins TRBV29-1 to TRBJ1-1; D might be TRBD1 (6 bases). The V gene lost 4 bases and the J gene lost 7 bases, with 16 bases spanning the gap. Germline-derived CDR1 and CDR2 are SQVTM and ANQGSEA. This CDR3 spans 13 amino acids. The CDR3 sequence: CSVVWGPGGEAFF. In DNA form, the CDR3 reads TGCAGCGTTGTTTGGGGGCCCGGGGGTGAAGCTTTCTTT.

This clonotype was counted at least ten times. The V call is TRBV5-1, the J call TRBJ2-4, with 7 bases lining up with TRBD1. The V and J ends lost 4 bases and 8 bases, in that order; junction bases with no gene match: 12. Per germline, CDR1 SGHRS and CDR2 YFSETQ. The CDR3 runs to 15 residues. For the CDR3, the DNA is TGCGCCAGCAGCCCCTTCACGACAGGGTCGTACATTCAGTACTTC. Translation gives CASSPFTTGSYIQYF.

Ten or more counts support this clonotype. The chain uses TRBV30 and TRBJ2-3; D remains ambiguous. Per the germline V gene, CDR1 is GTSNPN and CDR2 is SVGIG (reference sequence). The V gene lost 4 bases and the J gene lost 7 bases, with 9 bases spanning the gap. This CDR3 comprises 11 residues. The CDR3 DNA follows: TGTGCCTGGACTATAGGGTATACGCAGTATTTT. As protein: CAWTIGYTQYF.

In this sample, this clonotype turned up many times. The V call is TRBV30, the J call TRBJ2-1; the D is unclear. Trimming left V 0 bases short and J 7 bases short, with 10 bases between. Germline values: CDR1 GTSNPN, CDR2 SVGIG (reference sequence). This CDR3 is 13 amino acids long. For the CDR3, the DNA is TGTGCCTGGAGTGTACTTTCCGGGAATGAGCAGTTCTTC. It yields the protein CAWSVLSGNEQFF. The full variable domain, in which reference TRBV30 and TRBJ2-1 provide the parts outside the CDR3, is SQTIHQWPATLVQPVGSPLSLECTVEGTSNPNLYWYRQAAGRGLQLLFYSVGIGQISSEVPQNLSASRPQDRQFILSSKKLLLSDSGFYLCAWSVLSGNEQFFGPGTRLTVL.

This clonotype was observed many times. The CDR3 coding sequence is TGCGCCAGCAGCTTGGACAGGGCGCCCCAAGAGACCCAGTACTTC. As protein: CASSLDRAPQETQYF. V usage is TRBV5-1 and J usage is TRBJ2-5, with a possible D match to TRBD1 (6 bases). Per germline, CDR1 SGHRS and CDR2 YFSETQ. The CDR3 has 15 residues. The V end was cut by 0 bases, the J end by 1 base, with 10 bases between.

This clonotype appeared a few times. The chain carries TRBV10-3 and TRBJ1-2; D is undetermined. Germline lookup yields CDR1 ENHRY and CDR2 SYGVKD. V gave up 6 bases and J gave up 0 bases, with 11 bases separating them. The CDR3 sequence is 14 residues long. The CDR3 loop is CAIRVGSANYGYTF. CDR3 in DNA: TGTGCCATCAGGGTGGGATCAGCTAACTATGGCTACACCTTC.

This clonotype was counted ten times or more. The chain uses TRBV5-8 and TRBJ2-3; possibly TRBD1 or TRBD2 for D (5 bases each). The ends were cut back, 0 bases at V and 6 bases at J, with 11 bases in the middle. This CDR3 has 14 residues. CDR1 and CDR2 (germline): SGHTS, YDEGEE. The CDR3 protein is CASSLERGTDTQYF. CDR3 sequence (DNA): TGTGCCAGCAGCTTGGAGCGAGGGACGGATACGCAGTATTTT.

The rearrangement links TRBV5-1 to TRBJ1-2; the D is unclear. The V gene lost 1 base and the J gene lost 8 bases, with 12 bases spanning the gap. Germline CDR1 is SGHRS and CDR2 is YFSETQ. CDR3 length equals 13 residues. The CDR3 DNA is TGCGCCAGCAGCTTGTCAGACCTCCGGGGCTACACCTTC. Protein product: CASSLSDLRGYTF.

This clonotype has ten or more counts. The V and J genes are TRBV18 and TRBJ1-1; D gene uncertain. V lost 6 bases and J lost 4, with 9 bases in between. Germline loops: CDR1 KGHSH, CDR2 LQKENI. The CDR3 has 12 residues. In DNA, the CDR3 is TGTGCCAGCTCCCCTACGGCCACTGAAGCTTTCTTT. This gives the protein CASSPTATEAFF.

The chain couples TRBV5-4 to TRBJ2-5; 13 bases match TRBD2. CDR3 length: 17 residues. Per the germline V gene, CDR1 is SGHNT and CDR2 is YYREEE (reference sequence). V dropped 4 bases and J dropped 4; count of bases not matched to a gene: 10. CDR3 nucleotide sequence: TGTGCCAGCAGCAGAGGGACTAGCGGGGTTGAGCCAGAGACCCAGTACTTC. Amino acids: CASSRGTSGVEPETQYF.

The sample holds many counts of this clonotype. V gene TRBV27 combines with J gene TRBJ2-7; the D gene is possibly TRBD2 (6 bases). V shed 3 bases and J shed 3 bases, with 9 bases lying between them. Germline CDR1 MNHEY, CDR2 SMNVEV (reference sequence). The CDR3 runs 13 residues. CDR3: CASSLGLIYEQYF. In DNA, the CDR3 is TGTGCCAGCAGTTTGGGACTGATCTACGAGCAGTACTTC.

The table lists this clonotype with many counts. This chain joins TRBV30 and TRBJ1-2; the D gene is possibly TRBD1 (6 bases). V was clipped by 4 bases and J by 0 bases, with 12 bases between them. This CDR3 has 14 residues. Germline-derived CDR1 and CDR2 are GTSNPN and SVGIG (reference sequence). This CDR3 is CAWITGPANYGYTF. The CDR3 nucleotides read TGTGCCTGGATTACAGGGCCCGCTAACTATGGCTACACCTTC.

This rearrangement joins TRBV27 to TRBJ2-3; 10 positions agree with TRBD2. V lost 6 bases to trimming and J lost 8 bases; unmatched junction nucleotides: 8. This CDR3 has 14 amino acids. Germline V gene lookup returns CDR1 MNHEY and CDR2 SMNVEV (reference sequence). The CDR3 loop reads CASRAGGQKRTQYF. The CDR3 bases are TGTGCCAGCAGAGCGGGGGGGCAAAAACGTACGCAGTATTTT.

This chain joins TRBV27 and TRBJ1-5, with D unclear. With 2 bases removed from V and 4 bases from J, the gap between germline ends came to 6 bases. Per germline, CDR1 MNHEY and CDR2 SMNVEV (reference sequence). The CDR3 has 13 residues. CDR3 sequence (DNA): TGTGCCAGCAGTTTAAAGTGGAATCAGCCCCAGCATTTT. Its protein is CASSLKWNQPQHF.

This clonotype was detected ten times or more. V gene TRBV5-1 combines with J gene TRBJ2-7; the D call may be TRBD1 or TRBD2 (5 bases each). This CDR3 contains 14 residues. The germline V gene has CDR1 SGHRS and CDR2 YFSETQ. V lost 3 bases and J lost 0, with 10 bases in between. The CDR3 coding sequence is TGCGCCAGCAGCTGGGACGGTAGCTCCTACGAGCAGTACTTC. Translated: CASSWDGSSYEQYF.

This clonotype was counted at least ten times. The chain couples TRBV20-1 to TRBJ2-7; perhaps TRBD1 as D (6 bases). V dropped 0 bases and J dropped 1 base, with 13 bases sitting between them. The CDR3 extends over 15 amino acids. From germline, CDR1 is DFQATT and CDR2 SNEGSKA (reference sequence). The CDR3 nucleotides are TGCAGTGCTAGAGAAACCGGGACACGGTCCTACGAGCAGTACTTC. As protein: CSARETGTRSYEQYF.

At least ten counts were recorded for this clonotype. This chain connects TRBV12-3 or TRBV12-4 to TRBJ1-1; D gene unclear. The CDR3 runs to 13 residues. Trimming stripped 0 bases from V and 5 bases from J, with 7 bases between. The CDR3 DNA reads TGTGCCAGCAGTTTAGCGCTAGTTACTGAAGCTTTCTTT. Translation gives CASSLALVTEAFF.